This TCR beta chain originates from a study of blood T cell dynamics during melanoma immunotherapy. At the level of the study: Standard first-line treatment here was pembrolizumab or nivolumab plus ipilimumab in metastatic melanoma. Findings and caveats of the study: Whether repertoire-driving clones were melanoma-specific could not be determined.

Here immunoSEQ multiplex PCR was the method, and the copy in TCRdb shows in-frame clones only, minus some. The sample shows tens of thousands of clones, approximately 88% of them seen only once. Turning to this clone: Its matching antigen is unknown.

Time point noted: week 3, after first cycle of checkpoint inhibitor. Disease control meant complete response, partial response or stable disease at 12 weeks. Prior systemic cancer therapy, immunosuppressant use and other active malignancies excluded patients. This TCR was sampled from a human donor with melanoma. The material sequenced was blood, taken from a patient treated with checkpoint blockade.

CDR3 nucleotides: TGTGCCAGCAGCTCCGGACAGGGGGTTTTTGGCTACACCTTC. It encodes CASSSGQGVFGYTF. This sequence joins TRBV11-2 and TRBJ1-2; 10 bases are shared with TRBD1. In germline, CDR1 is SGHAT, CDR2 FQNNGV. Germline trimming cut 4 bases from V and 7 bases from J; bases unmatched to any gene: 6. The CDR3 consists of 14 residues.